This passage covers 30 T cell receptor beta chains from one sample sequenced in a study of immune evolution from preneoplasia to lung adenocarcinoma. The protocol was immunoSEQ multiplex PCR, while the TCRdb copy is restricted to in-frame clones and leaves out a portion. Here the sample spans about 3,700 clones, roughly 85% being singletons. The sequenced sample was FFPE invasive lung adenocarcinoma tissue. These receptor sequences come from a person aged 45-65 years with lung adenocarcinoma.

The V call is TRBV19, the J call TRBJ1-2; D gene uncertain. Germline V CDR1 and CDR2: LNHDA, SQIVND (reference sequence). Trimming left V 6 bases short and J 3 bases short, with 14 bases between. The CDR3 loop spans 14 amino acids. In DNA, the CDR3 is TGTGCCAGTAGAGGAGCCCCTGAGGACTATGGCTACACCTTC. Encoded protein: CASRGAPEDYGYTF.

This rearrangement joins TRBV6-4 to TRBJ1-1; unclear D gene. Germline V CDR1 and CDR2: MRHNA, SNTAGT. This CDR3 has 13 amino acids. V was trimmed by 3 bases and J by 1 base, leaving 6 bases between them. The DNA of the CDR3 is TGTGCCAGCAGTGAGATCCCGAACACTGAAGCTTTCTTT. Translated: CASSEIPNTEAFF.

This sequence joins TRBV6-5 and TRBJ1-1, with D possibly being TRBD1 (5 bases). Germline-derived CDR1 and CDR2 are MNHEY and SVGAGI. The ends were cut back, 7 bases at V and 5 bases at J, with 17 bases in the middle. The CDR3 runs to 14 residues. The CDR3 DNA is TGTGCCAGCACCGAGACCCCGGGGGTTACTGAAGCTTTCTTT. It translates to CASTETPGVTEAFF.

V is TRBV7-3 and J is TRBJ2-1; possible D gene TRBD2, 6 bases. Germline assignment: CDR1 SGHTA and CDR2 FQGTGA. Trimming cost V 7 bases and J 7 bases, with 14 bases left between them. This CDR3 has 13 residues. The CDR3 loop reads CASTLAPGNEQFF. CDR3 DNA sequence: TGTGCCAGCACTCTAGCGCCCGGGAATGAGCAGTTCTTC. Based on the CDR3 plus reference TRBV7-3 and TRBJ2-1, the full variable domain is GAGVSQTPSNKVTEKGKYVELRCDPISGHTALYWYRQSLGQGPEFLIYFQGTGAADDSGLPNDRFFAVRPEGSVSTLKIQRTERGDSAVYLCASTLAPGNEQFFGPGTRLTVL.

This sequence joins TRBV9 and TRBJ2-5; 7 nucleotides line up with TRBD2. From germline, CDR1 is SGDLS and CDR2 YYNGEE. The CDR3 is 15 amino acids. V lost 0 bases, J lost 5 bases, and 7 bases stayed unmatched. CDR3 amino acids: CASSVGMREGETQYF. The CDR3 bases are TGTGCCAGCAGCGTAGGGATGAGGGAGGGGGAGACCCAGTACTTC.

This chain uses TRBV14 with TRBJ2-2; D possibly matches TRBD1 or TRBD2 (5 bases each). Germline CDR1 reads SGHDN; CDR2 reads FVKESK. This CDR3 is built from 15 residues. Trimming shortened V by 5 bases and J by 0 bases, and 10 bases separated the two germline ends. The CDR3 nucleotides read TGTGCCAGCAGCTACGGGACCCCGAACACCGGGGAGCTGTTTTTT. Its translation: CASSYGTPNTGELFF.

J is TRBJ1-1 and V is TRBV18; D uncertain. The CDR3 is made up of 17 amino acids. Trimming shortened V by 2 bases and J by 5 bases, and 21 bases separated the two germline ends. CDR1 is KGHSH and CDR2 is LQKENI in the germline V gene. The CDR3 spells CASSPSSTAGGGTEAFF. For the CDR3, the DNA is TGTGCCAGCTCACCATCTTCGACGGCCGGAGGAGGAACTGAAGCTTTCTTT.

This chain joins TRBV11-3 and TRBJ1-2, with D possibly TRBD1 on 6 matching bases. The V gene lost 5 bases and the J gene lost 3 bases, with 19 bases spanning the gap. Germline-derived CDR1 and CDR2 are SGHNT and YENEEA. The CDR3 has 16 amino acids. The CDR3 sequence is CASSIKDSGRYYGYTF. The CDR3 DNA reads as TGTGCCAGCAGCATTAAGGACAGCGGCCGTTACTATGGCTACACCTTC.

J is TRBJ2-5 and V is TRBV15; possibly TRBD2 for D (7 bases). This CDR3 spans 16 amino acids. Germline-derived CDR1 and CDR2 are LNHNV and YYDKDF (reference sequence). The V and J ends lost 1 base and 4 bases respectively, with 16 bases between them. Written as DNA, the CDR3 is TGTGCCACCAGCAGAGGGTCGGACAGCGGGGCAGAGACCCAGTACTTC. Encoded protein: CATSRGSDSGAETQYF.

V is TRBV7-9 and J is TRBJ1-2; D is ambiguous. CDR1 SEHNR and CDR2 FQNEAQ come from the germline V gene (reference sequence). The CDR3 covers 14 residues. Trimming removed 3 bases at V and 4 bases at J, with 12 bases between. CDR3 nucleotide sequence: TGTGCCAGCAGCTTCGACGCCGAGGGCTATGGCTACACCTTC. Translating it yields CASSFDAEGYGYTF. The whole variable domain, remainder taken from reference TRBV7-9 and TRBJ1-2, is DTGVSQNPRHKITKRGQNVTFRCDPISEHNRLYWYRQTLGQGPEFLTYFQNEAQLEKSRLLSDRFSAERPKGSFSTLEIQRTEQGDSAMYLCASSFDAEGYGYTFGSGTRLTVV.

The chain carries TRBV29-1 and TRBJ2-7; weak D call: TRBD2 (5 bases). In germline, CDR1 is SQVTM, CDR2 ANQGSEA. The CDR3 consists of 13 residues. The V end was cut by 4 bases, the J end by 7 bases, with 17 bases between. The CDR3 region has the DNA TGCAGCGTTGTTCGTGGCAGCTCGGGGGAGCAGTACTTC. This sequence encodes CSVVRGSSGEQYF.

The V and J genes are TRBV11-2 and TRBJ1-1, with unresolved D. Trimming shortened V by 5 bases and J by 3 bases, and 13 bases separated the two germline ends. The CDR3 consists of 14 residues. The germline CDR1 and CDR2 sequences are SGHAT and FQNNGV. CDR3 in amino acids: CASSTMTPDTEAFF. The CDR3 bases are TGTGCCAGCAGCACCATGACCCCGGACACTGAAGCTTTCTTT. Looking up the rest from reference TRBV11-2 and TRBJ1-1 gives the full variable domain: EAGVAQSPRYKIIEKRQSVAFWCNPISGHATLYWYQQILGQGPKLLIQFQNNGVVDDSQLPKDRFSAERLKGVDSTLKIQPAKLEDSAVYLCASSTMTPDTEAFFGQGTRLTVV.

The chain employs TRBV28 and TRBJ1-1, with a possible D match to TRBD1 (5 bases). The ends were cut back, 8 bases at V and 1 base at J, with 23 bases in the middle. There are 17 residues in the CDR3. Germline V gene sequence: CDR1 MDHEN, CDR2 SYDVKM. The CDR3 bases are TGTGCCAGCGGAACCCCCCCAGGGCATGCGCCGAACACTGAAGCTTTCTTT. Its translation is CASGTPPGHAPNTEAFF.

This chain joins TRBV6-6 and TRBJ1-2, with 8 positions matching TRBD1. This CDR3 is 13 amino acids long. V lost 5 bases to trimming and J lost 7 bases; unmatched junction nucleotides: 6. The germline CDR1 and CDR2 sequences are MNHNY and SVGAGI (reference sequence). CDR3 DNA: TGTGCCAGCAGTGGGACAGGAAGACGTGGCTACACCTTC. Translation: CASSGTGRRGYTF.

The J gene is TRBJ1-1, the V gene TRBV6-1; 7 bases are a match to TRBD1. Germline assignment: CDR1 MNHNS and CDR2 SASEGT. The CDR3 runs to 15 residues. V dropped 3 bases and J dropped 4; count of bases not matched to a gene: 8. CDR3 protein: CASSDRAGGITEAFF. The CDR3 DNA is TGTGCCAGCAGTGATCGGGCAGGGGGAATCACTGAAGCTTTCTTT.

The CDR3 DNA is TGTGCCAGCAGCTTAGGGTGGGAAGGGCAGTTCTTC. Translation gives CASSLGWEGQFF. This chain links TRBV11-2 with TRBJ2-1, with D uncertain. The CDR3 spans 12 residues. CDR1 and CDR2 (germline): SGHAT, FQNNGV. With 1 base removed from V and 12 bases from J, the gap between germline ends came to 10 bases.

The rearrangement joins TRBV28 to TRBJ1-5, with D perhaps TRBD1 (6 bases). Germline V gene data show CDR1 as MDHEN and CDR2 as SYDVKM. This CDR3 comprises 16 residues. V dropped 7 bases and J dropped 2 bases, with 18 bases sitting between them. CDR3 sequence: CASTEGGSVGNQPQHF. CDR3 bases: TGTGCCAGCACCGAGGGGGGGAGCGTTGGCAATCAGCCCCAGCATTTT.

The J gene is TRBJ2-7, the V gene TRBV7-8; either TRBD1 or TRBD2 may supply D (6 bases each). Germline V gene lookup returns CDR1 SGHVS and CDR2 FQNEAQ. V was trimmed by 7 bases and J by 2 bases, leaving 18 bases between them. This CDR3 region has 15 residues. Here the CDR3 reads CASTIRSGAAYEQYF. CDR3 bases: TGTGCCAGCACCATCCGGTCGGGGGCCGCCTACGAGCAGTACTTC.

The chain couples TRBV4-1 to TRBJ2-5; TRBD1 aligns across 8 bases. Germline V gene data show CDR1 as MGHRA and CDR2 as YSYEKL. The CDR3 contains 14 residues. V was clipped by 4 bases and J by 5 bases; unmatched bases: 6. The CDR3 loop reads CASSLGQGGETQYF. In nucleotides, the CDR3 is TGCGCCAGCAGCCTTGGACAGGGTGGTGAGACCCAGTACTTC.

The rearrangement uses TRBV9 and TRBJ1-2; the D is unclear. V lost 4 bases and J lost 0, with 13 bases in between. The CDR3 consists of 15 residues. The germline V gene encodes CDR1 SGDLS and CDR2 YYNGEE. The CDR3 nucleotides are TGTGCCAGCAGCCTTCTTCCTGAGACTAACTATGGCTACACCTTC. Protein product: CASSLLPETNYGYTF.

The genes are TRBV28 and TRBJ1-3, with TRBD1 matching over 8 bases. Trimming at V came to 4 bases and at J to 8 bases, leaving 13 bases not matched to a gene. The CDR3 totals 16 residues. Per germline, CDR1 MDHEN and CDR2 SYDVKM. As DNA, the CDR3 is TGTGCCAGCAGTTCTGCCACGGACAGGGATCCGGACACCATATATTTT. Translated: CASSSATDRDPDTIYF.

This CDR3 reads CASKGWTGGISGNTIYF. The CDR3 DNA reads TGTGCCTCCAAGGGGTGGACAGGGGGGATCTCTGGAAACACCATATATTTT. The chain is built from TRBV10-3 and TRBJ1-3; TRBD1 aligns across 10 bases. The CDR3 spans 17 residues. Germline lookup yields CDR1 ENHRY and CDR2 SYGVKD. The junction had 13 bases not matched to a gene; V was cut back by 11 bases and J by 0 bases.

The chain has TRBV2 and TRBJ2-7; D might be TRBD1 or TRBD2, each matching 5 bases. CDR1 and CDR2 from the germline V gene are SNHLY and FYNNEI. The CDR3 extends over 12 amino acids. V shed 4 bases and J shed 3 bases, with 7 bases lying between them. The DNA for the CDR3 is TGTGCCAGCAGTGTTGGGGGCTACGAGCAGTACTTC. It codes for CASSVGGYEQYF.

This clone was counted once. CDR3 sequence (DNA): TGCGCCAGCAGCTCGGCGGACAGGGTAAATTCACCCCTCCACTTT. This encodes CASSSADRVNSPLHF. The chain has TRBV5-1 and TRBJ1-6, with TRBD1 identical over 8 bases. The CDR3 totals 15 residues. V was pared by 3 bases and J by 7 bases, with 6 bases of the junction left unmatched. The germline V gene has CDR1 SGHRS and CDR2 YFSETQ.

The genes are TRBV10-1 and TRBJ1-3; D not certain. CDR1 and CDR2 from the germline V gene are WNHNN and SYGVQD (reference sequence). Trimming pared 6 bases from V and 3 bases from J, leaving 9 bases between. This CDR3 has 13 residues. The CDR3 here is CASSLDLGNTIYF. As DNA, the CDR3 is TGCGCCAGCAGCCTGGACCTTGGAAACACCATATATTTT.

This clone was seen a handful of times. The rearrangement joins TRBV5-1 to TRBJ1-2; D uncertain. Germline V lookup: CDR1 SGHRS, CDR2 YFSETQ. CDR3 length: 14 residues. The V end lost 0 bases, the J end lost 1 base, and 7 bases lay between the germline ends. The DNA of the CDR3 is TGCGCCAGCAGCTTGGACGAGAATAACTATGGCTACACCTTC. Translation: CASSLDENNYGYTF.

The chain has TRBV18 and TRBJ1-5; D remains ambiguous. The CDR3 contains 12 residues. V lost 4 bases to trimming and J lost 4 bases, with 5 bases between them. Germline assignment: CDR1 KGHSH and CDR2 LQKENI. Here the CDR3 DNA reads TGTGCCAGCTCACTGGCTAATCAGCCCCAGCATTTT. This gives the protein CASSLANQPQHF.

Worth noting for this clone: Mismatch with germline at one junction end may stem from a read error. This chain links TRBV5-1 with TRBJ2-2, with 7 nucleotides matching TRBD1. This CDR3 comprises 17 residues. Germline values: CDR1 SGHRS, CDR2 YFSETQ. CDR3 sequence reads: CASSFSWDSLETGELFF. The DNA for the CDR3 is TGCGCCAGCAGCTTTTCATGGGACAGTCTTGAAACCGGAGAGCTGTTTTTT.

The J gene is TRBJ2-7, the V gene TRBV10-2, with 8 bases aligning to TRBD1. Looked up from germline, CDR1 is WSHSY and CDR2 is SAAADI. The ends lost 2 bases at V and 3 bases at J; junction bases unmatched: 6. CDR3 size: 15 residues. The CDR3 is CASSEADRVGYEQYF. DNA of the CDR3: TGCGCCAGCAGTGAGGCGGACAGGGTGGGCTACGAGCAGTACTTC.

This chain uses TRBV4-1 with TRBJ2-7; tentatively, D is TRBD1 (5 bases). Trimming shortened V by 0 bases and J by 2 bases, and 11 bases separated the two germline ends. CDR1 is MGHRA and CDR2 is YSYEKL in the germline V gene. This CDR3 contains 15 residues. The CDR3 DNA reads TGCGCCAGCAGCCAAGATTGGACGGACACCTACGAGCAGTACTTC. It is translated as CASSQDWTDTYEQYF.